A single sample is the source of the 27 T cell receptor beta chains below, sequenced in a study of blood T cells in healthy people across ages. Using a J-beta primer mix together with a sample-barcoded 5' primer, a second PCR was run for roughly 7 to 11 cycles. MiXCR was run by TCRdb on the 5' RACE reads, yielding one entry per CDR3 protein. The profile shows 850,000 to 1,000,000 distinct CDR3 sequences, 51% of them singletons. Sequences were obtained from blood. Receptors originate from an older woman in good health.

The chain combines TRBV29-1 with TRBJ2-3; the D is unclear. CDR3 length: 13 residues. Germline lookup yields CDR1 SQVTM and CDR2 ANQGSEA. Trimming removed 5 bases from V and 1 base from J, with 10 bases in between. The CDR3 sequence: CSVKPAGTDTQYF. CDR3 DNA: TGCAGCGTTAAACCGGCCGGCACAGATACGCAGTATTTT.

The CDR3 DNA is TGTGCCAGCAGGAGGGGGGGGGACACAGATACGCAGTATTTT. It codes for CASRRGGDTDTQYF. The V call is TRBV2, the J call TRBJ2-3; the D gene is possibly TRBD2 (7 bases). V lost 6 bases, J lost 2 bases, and 12 bases lay in between. This CDR3 is built from 14 residues. Germline V gene lookup returns CDR1 SNHLY and CDR2 FYNNEI. The full variable domain, rest sourced from reference TRBV2 and TRBJ2-3, is EPEVTQTPSHQVTQMGQEVILRCVPISNHLYFYWYRQILGQKVEFLVSFYNNEISEKSEIFDDQFSVERPDGSNFTLKIRSTKLEDSAMYFCASRRGGDTDTQYFGPGTRLTVL.

A few counts support this clonotype. The CDR3 bases are TGCGCCAGCAGCCAAGACGCCCGCGTCCAGGGGGCAGAGACCCAGTACTTC. Its protein is CASSQDARVQGAETQYF. The rearrangement uses TRBV4-3 and TRBJ2-5, with 8 nucleotides matching TRBD1. Germline CDR1 and CDR2: LGHNA and YSLEER. The CDR3 is 17 amino acids. With V trimmed by 0 bases and J by 4 bases, 10 bases remained unmatched.

CDR3 amino acids: CSVAGQGGEKLFF. The CDR3 DNA follows: TGCAGCGTCGCGGGACAGGGAGGTGAAAAACTGTTTTTT. The chain carries TRBV29-1 and TRBJ1-4, with 9 bases identical to TRBD1. The CDR3 spans 13 residues. Trimming took 6 bases from V and 7 from J; bases not matched to a gene: 6. Germline assignment: CDR1 SQVTM and CDR2 ANQGSEA.

This rearrangement joins TRBV29-1 to TRBJ1-2; perhaps TRBD1 as D (5 bases). The CDR3 spans 14 residues. V lost 7 bases and J 4 bases, leaving 19 bases between the germline ends. Germline V lookup: CDR1 SQVTM, CDR2 ANQGSEA. The CDR3 sequence: CSGHPAGTGYGYTF. CDR3 sequence (DNA): TGCAGCGGTCATCCGGCTGGGACGGGCTATGGCTACACCTTC.

There are many counts of this clonotype. The CDR3 bases are TGCGCCAGCAGCCACGGGGGGTCGACTACGCAGTATTTT. Encoded protein: CASSHGGSTTQYF. This sequence joins TRBV4-3 and TRBJ2-3; 7 bases agree with TRBD2. This CDR3 region has 13 residues. Germline V gene sequence: CDR1 LGHNA, CDR2 YSLEER. J was trimmed by 8 bases and V by 3 bases; bases with no gene match: 5.

A word on this clonotype: A much larger clone differs from this one at a single base, so this may be a read error. The J gene is TRBJ2-4, the V gene TRBV11-2; D may be TRBD1 (6 bases). The CDR3 spans 14 residues. V was trimmed by 5 bases and J by 3 bases, leaving 11 bases between them. Germline values: CDR1 SGHAT, CDR2 FQNNGV. The CDR3 region is CASSPRTVKNIQYF. For the CDR3, the DNA is TGTGCCAGCAGCCCCCGGACAGTCAAAAACATTCAGTACTTC.

This chain connects TRBV20-1 to TRBJ2-7; the D call may be TRBD1 or TRBD2 (5 bases each). The CDR3 loop spans 12 amino acids. The germline V and J ends were trimmed by 6 bases and 6 bases, with 15 bases remaining between them. Germline CDR1 DFQATT, CDR2 SNEGSKA (reference sequence). The CDR3 DNA is TGCAGTGCCCAGAGTAGGGGAGTCGAGCAGTACTTC. It is translated as CSAQSRGVEQYF.

This clonotype has more than one count but fewer than ten. CDR3 coding DNA: TGTGCCAGCAGGGAACAGGGGTCTGGTGAGCAGTTCTTC. This encodes CASREQGSGEQFF. The V gene is TRBV2, the J gene TRBJ2-1; 7 bases are shared with TRBD1. V was clipped by 6 bases and J by 9 bases; unmatched bases: 8. This CDR3 is built from 13 residues. The germline gives CDR1 SNHLY, CDR2 FYNNEI. The full variable domain, completed using reference TRBV2 and TRBJ2-1, is EPEVTQTPSHQVTQMGQEVILRCVPISNHLYFYWYRQILGQKVEFLVSFYNNEISEKSEIFDDQFSVERPDGSNFTLKIRSTKLEDSAMYFCASREQGSGEQFFGPGTRLTVL.

The rearrangement links TRBV24-1 to TRBJ2-5; 7 nucleotides agree with TRBD2. CDR1 is KGHDR and CDR2 is SFDVKD in the germline V gene. J gave up 4 bases and V 5 bases, and 9 bases lay outside the gene matches. The CDR3 has 15 amino acids. The DNA for the CDR3 is TGTGCCACCAGTGGCTACGCGGGAGCCCGAGAGACCCAGTACTTC. Protein product: CATSGYAGARETQYF.

The rearrangement links TRBV11-2 to TRBJ2-1, with 14 bases lining up with TRBD2. This CDR3 is built from 22 residues. Germline V lookup: CDR1 SGHAT, CDR2 FQNNGV. V was pared by 5 bases and J by 1 base, with 19 bases of the junction left unmatched. CDR3 amino acids: CASSPGISGTSGRSLSYNEQFF. The CDR3 bases are TGTGCCAGCAGCCCCGGAATCTCCGGGACTAGCGGGAGATCCTTATCCTACAATGAGCAGTTCTTC.

V is TRBV3-1 and J is TRBJ2-3; D is ambiguous. Trimming removed 2 bases at V and 2 bases at J, with 11 bases between. Germline V lookup: CDR1 LGHDT, CDR2 YNNKEL (reference sequence). The CDR3 extends over 15 amino acids. The DNA for the CDR3 is TGTGCCAGCAGCCAACGGAACACCATCACAGATACGCAGTATTTT. This translates into CASSQRNTITDTQYF.

This chain uses TRBV5-1 with TRBJ1-4; 9 positions agree with TRBD1. Trimming at V came to 3 bases and at J to 3 bases, leaving 3 bases not matched to a gene. The germline V gene has CDR1 SGHRS and CDR2 YFSETQ. The CDR3 extends over 15 amino acids. CDR3 DNA: TGCGCCAGCAGCTGGACAGGGGATCCTAATGAAAAACTGTTTTTT. Its protein is CASSWTGDPNEKLFF.

This clonotype was observed many times. The chain joins TRBV27 to TRBJ2-7, with no clear D. The length of the CDR3 is 15 residues. The V end lost 6 bases, the J end lost 2 bases, and 17 bases lay between the germline ends. Per germline, CDR1 MNHEY and CDR2 SMNVEV (reference sequence). CDR3 nucleotides: TGTGCCAGCAGCACAAACCAGGACGGAACCTACGAGCAGTACTTC. Its translation is CASSTNQDGTYEQYF.

The table lists this clonotype with many counts. The rearrangement links TRBV20-1 to TRBJ2-7, with TRBD2 matching over 9 bases. The V gene's germline CDR1 is DFQATT and CDR2 SNEGSKA (reference sequence). The CDR3 covers 15 residues. CDR3 in DNA: TGCAGCCCTGTAAATCCAGCGGGAGGCTCGTACGAGCAGTACTTC. This sequence encodes CSPVNPAGGSYEQYF.

The sample holds one count of this clonotype. The chain links TRBV7-2 to TRBJ1-4, with 10 bases lining up with TRBD1. The CDR3 is 15 residues long. The trim removed 5 bases at V and 8 bases at J, leaving 8 bases unmatched. Germline CDR1 is SGHTA and CDR2 is FQGNSA. This CDR3 is CASSPIGTGDEKLFF. The CDR3 DNA is TGTGCCAGCAGCCCAATCGGGACAGGGGACGAAAAACTGTTTTTT.

The chain couples TRBV29-1 to TRBJ2-5; perhaps TRBD1 as D (6 bases). V lost 3 bases and J lost 5, with 22 bases in between. This CDR3 spans 16 amino acids. CDR1 and CDR2 from the germline V gene are SQVTM and ANQGSEA. CDR3 bases: TGCAGCGTTGATCTCTCTGGGAACAGGGTGGTTGAGACCCAGTACTTC. Its protein is CSVDLSGNRVVETQYF.

The chain combines TRBV7-2 with TRBJ1-4; tentative D call: TRBD1 (6 bases). V was pared by 3 bases and J by 10 bases, with 15 bases between. The CDR3 covers 14 residues. Germline V gene sequence: CDR1 SGHTA, CDR2 FQGNSA. The CDR3 coding sequence is TGTGCCAGCAGCTTGGGGACAACAGGAGCAAAACTGTTTTTT. It yields the protein CASSLGTTGAKLFF.

This clonotype came up a few times. The rearrangement uses TRBV6-6 and TRBJ2-1; D is possibly TRBD1 (6 bases). The V end was cut by 0 bases, the J end by 7 bases, with 13 bases between. CDR1 and CDR2 (germline): MNHNY, SVGAGI (reference sequence). The CDR3 is made up of 15 amino acids. The chain's CDR3 is CASSYSNDRPNEQFF. In nucleotides, the CDR3 is TGTGCCAGCAGTTACTCCAACGACAGGCCGAATGAGCAGTTCTTC.

The V and J genes are TRBV29-1 and TRBJ2-5, with TRBD1 matching over 8 bases. Trimming took 6 bases from V and 1 from J; bases not matched to a gene: 4. The CDR3 totals 13 residues. Per the germline V gene, CDR1 is SQVTM and CDR2 is ANQGSEA. CDR3 region: CSVLQGGQETQYF. In DNA, the CDR3 is TGCAGCGTCCTACAGGGGGGCCAAGAGACCCAGTACTTC.

The sample holds a few counts of this clonotype. The chain uses TRBV9 and TRBJ1-1, with a possible D match to TRBD1 (5 bases). This CDR3 has 14 amino acids. The germline V gene has CDR1 SGDLS and CDR2 YYNGEE. The V gene lost 0 bases and the J gene lost 4 bases, with 10 bases spanning the gap. The CDR3 coding sequence is TGTGCCAGCAGCGTAGTCGAGGGGTTCACTGAAGCTTTCTTT. This encodes CASSVVEGFTEAFF.

This clonotype has a handful of counts. The J gene is TRBJ2-3, the V gene TRBV5-1, with D tentatively TRBD2 (5 bases). Between the trimmed V and J ends, which lost 4 bases and 11 bases, there was a span of 14 bases. The CDR3 is 12 residues long. Germline V gene lookup returns CDR1 SGHRS and CDR2 YFSETQ. Written as DNA, the CDR3 is TGCGCCAGCAGCCCCCGGGGTATCGGGCAGTATTTT. It encodes CASSPRGIGQYF.

To note about this clonotype: A read error may be the cause here, since a much bigger clone is one base away. CDR3 residues: CASSFVQSHGYTF. The CDR3 DNA is TGTGCCAGCAGCTTTGTCCAGTCCCATGGCTACACCTTC. V gene TRBV7-2 combines with J gene TRBJ1-2; D unresolved. Germline V gives CDR1 SGHTA, CDR2 FQGNSA. V was pared by 3 bases and J by 6 bases, with 11 bases between. The CDR3 spans 13 residues.

In its sample, this clonotype was seen a few times. V is TRBV7-9 and J is TRBJ2-7; TRBD2 aligns across 13 bases. Losses at the gene ends were 5 bases for V and 2 bases for J; bases not matched to a gene: 9. Germline values: CDR1 SEHNR, CDR2 FQNEAQ (reference sequence). This CDR3 contains 17 residues. Written as DNA, the CDR3 is TGTGCCAGCAGCCTCCGGACTAGCGGGAGATTTACCTACGAGCAGTACTTC. It encodes CASSLRTSGRFTYEQYF.

This clonotype was observed a handful of times. The chain employs TRBV4-2 and TRBJ1-4, with D unresolved. Germline loops: CDR1 LGHNA, CDR2 YNFKEQ. The length of the CDR3 is 16 residues. The V gene lost 0 bases and the J gene lost 6 bases, with 14 bases spanning the gap. The CDR3 protein is CASSQEGGTYYEKLFF. CDR3 nucleotides: TGTGCCAGCAGCCAAGAAGGCGGAACCTACTATGAAAAACTGTTTTTT.

This rearrangement joins TRBV4-1 to TRBJ1-6; 7 bases are a match to TRBD1. This CDR3 comprises 14 residues. Germline assignment: CDR1 MGHRA and CDR2 YSYEKL. The V segment lost 5 bases and the J segment 9 bases; nucleotides outside the gene matches: 7. The CDR3 loop reads CASSVDRDPSPLHF. The CDR3 nucleotides read TGCGCCAGCAGCGTCGACAGGGACCCTTCACCCCTCCACTTT.

The DNA for the CDR3 is TGCGCCAGCAGCTTGGCCCCCCGGAACCAAGAGACCCAGTACTTC. Its translation is CASSLAPRNQETQYF. The chain combines TRBV5-1 with TRBJ2-5; D is undetermined. Germline assignment: CDR1 SGHRS and CDR2 YFSETQ. The CDR3 is 15 amino acids. V gave up 0 bases and J gave up 0 bases, with 9 bases separating them.